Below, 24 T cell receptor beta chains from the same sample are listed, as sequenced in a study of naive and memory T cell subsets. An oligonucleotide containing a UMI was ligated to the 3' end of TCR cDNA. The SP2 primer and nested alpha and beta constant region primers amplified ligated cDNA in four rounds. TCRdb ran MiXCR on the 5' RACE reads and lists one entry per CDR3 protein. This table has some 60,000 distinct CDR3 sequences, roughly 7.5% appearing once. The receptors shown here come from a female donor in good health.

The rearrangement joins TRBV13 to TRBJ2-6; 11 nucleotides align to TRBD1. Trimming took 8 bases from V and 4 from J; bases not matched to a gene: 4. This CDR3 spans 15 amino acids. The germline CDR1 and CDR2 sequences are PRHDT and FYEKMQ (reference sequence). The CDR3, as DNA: TGTGCCAGCGGACAGGGGGCGCACGGGGCCAACGTCCTGACTTTC. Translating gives CASGQGAHGANVLTF.

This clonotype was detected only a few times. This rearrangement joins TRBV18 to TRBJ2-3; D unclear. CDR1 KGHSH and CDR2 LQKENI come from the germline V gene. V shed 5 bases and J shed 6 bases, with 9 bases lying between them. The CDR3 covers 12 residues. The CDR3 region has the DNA TGTGCCAGCTCATCTTTGGGGGATACGCAGTATTTT. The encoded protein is CASSSLGDTQYF.

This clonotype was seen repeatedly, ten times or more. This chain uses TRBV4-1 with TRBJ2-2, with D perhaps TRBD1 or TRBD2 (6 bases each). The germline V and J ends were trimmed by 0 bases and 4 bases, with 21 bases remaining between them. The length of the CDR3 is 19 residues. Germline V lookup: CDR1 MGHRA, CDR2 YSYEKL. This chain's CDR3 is CASSQDRSGGGQFTGELFF. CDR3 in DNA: TGCGCCAGCAGCCAAGATCGGTCAGGAGGGGGGCAATTCACCGGGGAGCTGTTTTTT.

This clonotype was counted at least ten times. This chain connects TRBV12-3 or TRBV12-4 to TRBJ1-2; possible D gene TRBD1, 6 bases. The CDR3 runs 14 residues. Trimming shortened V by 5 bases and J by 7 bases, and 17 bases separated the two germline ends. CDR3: CASSDDRWGGGYTF. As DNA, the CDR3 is TGTGCCAGCAGTGATGACAGGTGGGGGGGTGGCTACACCTTC.

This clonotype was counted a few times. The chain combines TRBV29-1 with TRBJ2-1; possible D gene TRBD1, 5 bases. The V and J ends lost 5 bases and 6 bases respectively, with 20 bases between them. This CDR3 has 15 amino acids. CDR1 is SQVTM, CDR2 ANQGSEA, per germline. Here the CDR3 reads CSVSFRQTQVNEQFF. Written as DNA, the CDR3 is TGCAGCGTTTCCTTTCGGCAGACACAGGTCAATGAGCAGTTCTTC.

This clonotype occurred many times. The CDR3 reads CASTTGHQNTEAFF. DNA of the CDR3: TGTGCCAGCACCACGGGACACCAGAACACTGAAGCTTTCTTT. The V call is TRBV6-2 or TRBV6-3, the J call TRBJ1-1; the D gene is possibly TRBD1 (6 bases). Germline CDR1 MNHEY, CDR2 SVGEGT. The CDR3 loop spans 14 amino acids. Trimming left V 7 bases short and J 1 base short, with 13 bases between.

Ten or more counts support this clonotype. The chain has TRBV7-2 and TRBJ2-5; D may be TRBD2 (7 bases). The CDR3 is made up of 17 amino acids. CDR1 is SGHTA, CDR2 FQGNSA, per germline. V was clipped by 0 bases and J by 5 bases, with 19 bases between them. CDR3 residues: CASSLAIGLGGGETQYF. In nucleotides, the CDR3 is TGTGCCAGCAGCTTAGCGATAGGGTTGGGGGGGGGCGAGACCCAGTACTTC.

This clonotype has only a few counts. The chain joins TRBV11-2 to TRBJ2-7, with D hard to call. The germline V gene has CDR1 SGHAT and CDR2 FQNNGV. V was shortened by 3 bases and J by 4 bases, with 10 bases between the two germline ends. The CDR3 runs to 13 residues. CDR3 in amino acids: CASSLLGRYEQYF. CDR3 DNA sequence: TGTGCCAGCAGCTTGTTAGGACGGTACGAGCAGTACTTC.

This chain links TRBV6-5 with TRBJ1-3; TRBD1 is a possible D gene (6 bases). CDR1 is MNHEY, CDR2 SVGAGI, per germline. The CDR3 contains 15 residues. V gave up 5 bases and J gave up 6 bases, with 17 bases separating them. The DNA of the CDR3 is TGTGCCAGCAGTCAGACCGCCGGACAGATAAACACCATATATTTT. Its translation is CASSQTAGQINTIYF.

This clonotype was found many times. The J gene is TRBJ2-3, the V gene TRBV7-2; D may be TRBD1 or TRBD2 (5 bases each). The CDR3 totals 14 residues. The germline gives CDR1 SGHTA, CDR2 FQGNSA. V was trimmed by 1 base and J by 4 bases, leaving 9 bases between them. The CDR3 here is CASSLDWGSDTQYF. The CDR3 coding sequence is TGTGCCAGCAGCTTAGATTGGGGGTCAGATACGCAGTATTTT.

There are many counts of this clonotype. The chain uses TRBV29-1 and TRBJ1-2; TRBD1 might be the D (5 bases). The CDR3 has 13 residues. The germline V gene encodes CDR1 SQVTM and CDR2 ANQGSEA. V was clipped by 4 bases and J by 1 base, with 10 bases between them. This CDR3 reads CSVVAGYNYGYTF. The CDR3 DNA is TGCAGCGTTGTCGCAGGGTATAACTATGGCTACACCTTC.

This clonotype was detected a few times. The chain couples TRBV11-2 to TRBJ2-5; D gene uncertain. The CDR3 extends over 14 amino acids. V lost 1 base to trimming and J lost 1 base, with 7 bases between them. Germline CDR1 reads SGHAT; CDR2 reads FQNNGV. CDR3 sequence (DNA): TGTGCCAGCAGCTTAGGCGCAGCCCAAGAGACCCAGTACTTC. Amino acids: CASSLGAAQETQYF.

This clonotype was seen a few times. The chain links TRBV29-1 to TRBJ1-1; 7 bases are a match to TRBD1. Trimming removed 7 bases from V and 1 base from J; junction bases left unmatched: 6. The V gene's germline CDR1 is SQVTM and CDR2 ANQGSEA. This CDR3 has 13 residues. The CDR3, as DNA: TGCAGCGGGGTGGGACAGACGAACACTGAAGCTTTCTTT. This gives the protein CSGVGQTNTEAFF.

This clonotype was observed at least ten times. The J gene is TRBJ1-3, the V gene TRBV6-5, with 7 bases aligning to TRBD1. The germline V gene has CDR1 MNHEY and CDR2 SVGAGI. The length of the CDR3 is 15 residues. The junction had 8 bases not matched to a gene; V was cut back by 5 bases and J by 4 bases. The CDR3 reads CASSKSGGPGNTIYF. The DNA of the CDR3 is TGTGCCAGCAGTAAATCAGGGGGTCCGGGAAACACCATATATTTT.

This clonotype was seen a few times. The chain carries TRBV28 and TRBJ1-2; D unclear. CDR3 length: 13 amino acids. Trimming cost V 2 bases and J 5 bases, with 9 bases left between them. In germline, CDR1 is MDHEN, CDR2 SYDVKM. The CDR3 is CASSLTEAYGYTF. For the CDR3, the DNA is TGTGCCAGCAGTTTAACCGAGGCGTATGGCTACACCTTC.

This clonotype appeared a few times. This CDR3 reads CASSGQGPGELFF. The DNA of the CDR3 is TGTGCCAGCAGCGGACAGGGTCCCGGGGAGCTGTTTTTT. The chain carries TRBV13 and TRBJ2-2, with TRBD1 matching over 8 bases. Trimming at V came to 5 bases and at J to 6 bases, leaving 2 bases not matched to a gene. Looked up from germline, CDR1 is PRHDT and CDR2 is FYEKMQ (reference sequence). The CDR3 is 13 amino acids.

CDR3 loop: CASSLIIPGVTGNTIYF. The CDR3 DNA is TGTGCCAGCAGCTTAATCATCCCGGGTGTAACTGGAAACACCATATATTTT. V usage is TRBV7-6 and J usage is TRBJ1-3; D is unresolved. The CDR3 spans 17 residues. Germline lookup yields CDR1 SGHVS and CDR2 FNYEAQ. V dropped 2 bases and J dropped 2 bases, with 16 bases sitting between them.

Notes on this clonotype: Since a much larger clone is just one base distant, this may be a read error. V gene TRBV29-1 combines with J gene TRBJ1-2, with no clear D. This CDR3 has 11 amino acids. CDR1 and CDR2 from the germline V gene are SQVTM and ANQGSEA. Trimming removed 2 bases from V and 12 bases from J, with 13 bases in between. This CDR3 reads CSVEITGGHTF. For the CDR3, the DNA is TGCAGCGTTGAAATTACGGGAGGCCACACCTTC.

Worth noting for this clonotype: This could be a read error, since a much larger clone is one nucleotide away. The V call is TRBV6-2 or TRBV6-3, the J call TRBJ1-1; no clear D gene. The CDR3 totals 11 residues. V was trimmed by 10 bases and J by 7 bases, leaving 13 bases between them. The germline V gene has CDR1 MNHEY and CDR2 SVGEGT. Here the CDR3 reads CANIGYGEAFF. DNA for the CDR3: TGTGCCAACATCGGCTACGGTGAAGCTTTCTTT.

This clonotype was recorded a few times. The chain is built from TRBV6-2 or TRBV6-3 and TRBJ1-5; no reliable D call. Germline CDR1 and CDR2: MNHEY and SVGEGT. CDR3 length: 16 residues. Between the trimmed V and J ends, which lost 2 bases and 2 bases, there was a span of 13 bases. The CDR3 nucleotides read TGTGCCAGCAGTTACGAGCGGGGATTGGGCAATCAGCCCCAGCATTTT. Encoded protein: CASSYERGLGNQPQHF.

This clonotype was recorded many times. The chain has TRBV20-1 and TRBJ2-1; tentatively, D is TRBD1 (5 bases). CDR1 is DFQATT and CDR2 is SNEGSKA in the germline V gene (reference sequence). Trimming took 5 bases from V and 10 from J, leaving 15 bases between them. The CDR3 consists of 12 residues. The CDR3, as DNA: TGCAGTGCTGCAGGGAAGGGGCGCGAGCAGTTCTTC. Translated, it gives CSAAGKGREQFF.

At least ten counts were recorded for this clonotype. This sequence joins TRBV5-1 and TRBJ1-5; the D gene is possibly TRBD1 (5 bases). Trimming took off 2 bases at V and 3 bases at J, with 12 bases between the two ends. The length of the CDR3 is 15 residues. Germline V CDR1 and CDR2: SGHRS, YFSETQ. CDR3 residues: CASSLWGESNQPQHF. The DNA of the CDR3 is TGCGCCAGCAGCTTATGGGGGGAGTCCAATCAGCCCCAGCATTTT.

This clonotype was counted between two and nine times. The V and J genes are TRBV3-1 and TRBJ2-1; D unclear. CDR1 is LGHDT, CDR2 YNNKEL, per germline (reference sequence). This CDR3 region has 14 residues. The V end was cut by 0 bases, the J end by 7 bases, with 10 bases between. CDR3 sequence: CASSQDTVGNEQFF. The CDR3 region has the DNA TGTGCCAGCAGCCAAGATACGGTTGGGAATGAGCAGTTCTTC.

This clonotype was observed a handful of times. CDR3 DNA: TGTGCCAGCTCACCACGGAGAGATTGGACAGGACGAGAGGATGAGCAGTTCTTC. Translation gives CASSPRRDWTGREDEQFF. This sequence joins TRBV18 and TRBJ2-1; 7 bases align to TRBD1. The CDR3 runs 18 residues. In germline, CDR1 is KGHSH, CDR2 LQKENI. V shed 1 base and J 8 bases; nucleotides not matched to a gene: 17.